The next 31 T cell receptor beta chains were all read from a single sample in a study of cytomegalovirus exposure and HLA in healthy donors. The table came from immunoSEQ multiplex PCR; TCRdb's copy has only in-frame clones and leaves some out. The data hold about 21,000 clones, with 95% to 97% observed a single time. Sequencing used PBMCs. The receptor source for this set is a young man in good health and CMV-seropositive.

The V call is TRBV4-2, the J call TRBJ2-2, with 9 bases aligning to TRBD1. This CDR3 contains 16 residues. The germline V gene encodes CDR1 LGHNA and CDR2 YNFKEQ. The V and J ends lost 5 bases and 5 bases, in that order; junction bases with no gene match: 9. The CDR3 region is CASSNPGQGKTGELFF. In DNA, the CDR3 is TGTGCCAGCAGCAATCCGGGACAGGGTAAAACCGGGGAGCTGTTTTTT.

CDR3 bases: TGTGCCATCAGTCGGGGGGGGACAGGGGTGGACGAGCAGTACTTC. Translating it yields CAISRGGTGVDEQYF. This chain connects TRBV10-3 to TRBJ2-7; TRBD1 aligns across 10 bases. The CDR3 is made up of 15 amino acids. Germline lookup yields CDR1 ENHRY and CDR2 SYGVKD. Trimming at V came to 5 bases and at J to 5 bases, leaving 9 bases not matched to a gene.

The rearrangement links TRBV6-1 to TRBJ2-1; TRBD2 agrees at 9 bases. The CDR3 runs to 12 residues. CDR1 is MNHNS, CDR2 SASEGT, per germline. J gave up 9 bases and V 4 bases, and 1 base lay outside the gene matches. The DNA of the CDR3 is TGTGCCAGCAGTGGGACTAGCGCTGAGCAGTTCTTC. Its translation is CASSGTSAEQFF.

The V and J genes are TRBV4-3 and TRBJ2-7, with 8 positions matching TRBD1. The CDR3 length is 15 residues. Germline-derived CDR1 and CDR2 are LGHNA and YSLEER. V lost 1 base to trimming and J lost 5 bases; unmatched junction nucleotides: 7. DNA of the CDR3: TGCGCCAGCAGCCAAGCATACAGGGGGAAGAACGAGCAGTACTTC. Its translation: CASSQAYRGKNEQYF.

This chain links TRBV4-2 with TRBJ2-4; no firm D call. The CDR3 is 15 residues long. The V and J ends lost 1 base and 6 bases respectively, with 13 bases between them. From germline, CDR1 is LGHNA and CDR2 YNFKEQ. CDR3 DNA: TGTGCCAGCAGCCAAGCAGGTCAACCCCGAAACATTCAGTACTTC. It is translated as CASSQAGQPRNIQYF.

This clone was recorded only once. This chain connects TRBV11-3 to TRBJ2-2, with 7 bases aligning to TRBD1. CDR3 length: 15 amino acids. V lost 3 bases, J lost 5 bases, and 6 bases stayed unmatched. The germline V gene encodes CDR1 SGHNT and CDR2 YENEEA. The CDR3 DNA is TGTGCCAGCAGCTTGGACAGGTCTTTAACCGGGGAGCTGTTTTTT. Translating it yields CASSLDRSLTGELFF. Drawing the rest from reference TRBV11-3 and TRBJ2-2, the complete variable domain is EAGVVQSPRYKIIEKKQPVAFWCNPISGHNTLYWYLQNLGQGPELLIRYENEEAVDDSQLPKDRFSAERLKGVDSTLKIQPAELGDSAVYLCASSLDRSLTGELFFGEGSRLTVL.

The rearrangement joins TRBV4-1 to TRBJ2-2; D ambiguous. Germline lookup yields CDR1 MGHRA and CDR2 YSYEKL. V lost 2 bases, J lost 5 bases, and 18 bases lay in between. The CDR3 has 17 residues. CDR3 DNA sequence: TGCGCCAGCAGCCAATTTGAAATCCGGGTTGGGACCGGGGAGCTGTTTTTT. It encodes CASSQFEIRVGTGELFF.

The chain carries TRBV30 and TRBJ2-3; unclear D gene. Trimming pared 2 bases from V and 3 bases from J, leaving 12 bases between. CDR1 is GTSNPN, CDR2 SVGIG, per germline (reference sequence). The CDR3 spans 14 residues. The chain's CDR3 is CAWSPDSSTDTQYF. The DNA of the CDR3 is TGTGCCTGGAGTCCTGACTCTTCTACAGATACGCAGTATTTT.

V usage is TRBV7-9 and J usage is TRBJ1-3; possibly TRBD1 for D (5 bases). Looked up from germline, CDR1 is SEHNR and CDR2 is FQNEAQ (reference sequence). This CDR3 has 12 residues. V was shortened by 5 bases and J by 8 bases, with 10 bases between the two germline ends. The CDR3 loop reads CASSKGVDTIYF. The CDR3 nucleotides are TGTGCCAGCAGCAAAGGGGTAGACACCATATATTTT. The whole variable domain, remainder taken from reference TRBV7-9 and TRBJ1-3, is DTGVSQNPRHKITKRGQNVTFRCDPISEHNRLYWYRQTLGQGPEFLTYFQNEAQLEKSRLLSDRFSAERPKGSFSTLEIQRTEQGDSAMYLCASSKGVDTIYFGEGSWLTVV.

The rearrangement links TRBV5-1 to TRBJ2-7; 7 bases are shared with TRBD2. This CDR3 spans 17 amino acids. Trimming cost V 3 bases and J 2 bases; bases outside gene matches: 14. Germline V CDR1 and CDR2: SGHRS, YFSETQ. The CDR3, as DNA: TGCGCCAGCAGCTCGGGTGCTAGCGGCGTCGGGCCCTACGAGCAGTACTTC. Its translation is CASSSGASGVGPYEQYF.

V is TRBV28 and J is TRBJ1-1, with D perhaps matching TRBD1 (6 bases). V lost 6 bases and J 1 base, leaving 12 bases between the germline ends. The CDR3 is made up of 14 amino acids. Looked up from germline, CDR1 is MDHEN and CDR2 is SYDVKM. The CDR3 loop is CASSPRTENTEAFF. In DNA, the CDR3 is TGTGCCAGCAGCCCAAGGACAGAGAACACTGAAGCTTTCTTT.

The chain joins TRBV15 to TRBJ1-2, with D maybe TRBD1 (6 bases). The CDR3 consists of 13 residues. V lost 4 bases and J 8 bases, leaving 14 bases between the germline ends. CDR1 is LNHNV, CDR2 YYDKDF, per germline (reference sequence). This CDR3 is CATSTVRGFGYTF. CDR3 bases: TGTGCCACCAGCACGGTGAGGGGGTTCGGCTACACCTTC.

V is TRBV4-1 and J is TRBJ1-1, with 8 bases identical to TRBD1. After removal of 1 base from V and 6 bases from J, the junction contained 10 bases not matched to a gene. CDR3 size: 16 residues. Germline V gives CDR1 MGHRA, CDR2 YSYEKL. DNA of the CDR3: TGCGCCAGCAGCCAAGCCGGACAGGGCGGTAGGGCTGAAGCTTTCTTT. Its protein product is CASSQAGQGGRAEAFF.

The chain couples TRBV6-5 to TRBJ1-2; D call uncertain. V was cut by 3 bases and J by 5 bases, with 10 bases left in between. Germline lookup yields CDR1 MNHEY and CDR2 SVGAGI. The length of the CDR3 is 13 residues. The CDR3 DNA follows: TGTGCCAGCAGTTATGAGGGAAGGTATGGCTACACCTTC. Its translation: CASSYEGRYGYTF.

CDR3: CASSLGTFSWTSSGDTQYF. The CDR3 coding sequence is TGTGCCAGCAGCTTGGGGACCTTCTCGTGGACTAGCAGTGGGGATACGCAGTATTTT. This chain connects TRBV5-8 to TRBJ2-3; TRBD2 matches at 8 bases. This CDR3 region has 19 residues. Germline lookup yields CDR1 SGHTS and CDR2 YDEGEE. Germline trimming cut 0 bases from V and 6 bases from J; bases unmatched to any gene: 18.

The count of this clone is one. V gene TRBV7-9 combines with J gene TRBJ2-7; 10 bases agree with TRBD1. CDR3 length: 15 residues. Germline V CDR1 and CDR2: SEHNR, FQNEAQ (reference sequence). V shed 5 bases and J 2 bases; nucleotides not matched to a gene: 6. For the CDR3, the DNA is TGTGCCAGCAGCCGACCTGGACAGGGGGCCTACGAGCAGTACTTC. Translated: CASSRPGQGAYEQYF.

This chain's CDR3 is CASSAGGRQETQYF. CDR3 sequence (DNA): TGTGCCAGCAGCGCAGGGGGCAGGCAAGAGACCCAGTACTTC. The chain carries TRBV7-3 and TRBJ2-5; TRBD1 matches 8 bases. The V and J ends lost 5 bases and 2 bases, in that order; junction bases with no gene match: 4. CDR3 length: 14 residues. CDR1 and CDR2 from the germline V gene are SGHTA and FQGTGA.

The V gene is TRBV6-5, the J gene TRBJ1-1; TRBD1 might be the D (6 bases). The V end lost 6 bases, the J end lost 1 base, and 15 bases lay between the germline ends. Germline V gene sequence: CDR1 MNHEY, CDR2 SVGAGI. This CDR3 spans 15 amino acids. The DNA for the CDR3 is TGTGCCAGCAGAGCCAGACAGGCGCCGAACACTGAAGCTTTCTTT. This sequence encodes CASRARQAPNTEAFF.

J is TRBJ2-3 and V is TRBV5-1, with D possibly matching TRBD2 (5 bases). The CDR3 is 14 residues long. Germline V lookup: CDR1 SGHRS, CDR2 YFSETQ. V was pared by 0 bases and J by 6 bases, with 11 bases between. CDR3 protein: CASSLAEDGDTQYF. In DNA form, the CDR3 reads TGCGCCAGCAGCTTGGCGGAGGACGGGGATACGCAGTATTTT.

J is TRBJ2-1 and V is TRBV6-1, with 7 bases lining up with TRBD1. With V trimmed by 7 bases and J by 9 bases, 12 bases remained unmatched. The germline CDR1 and CDR2 sequences are MNHNS and SASEGT. The CDR3 totals 14 residues. For the CDR3, the DNA is TGTGCCAGCACTCAGACAGGGCCTAGGGGTGAGCAGTTCTTC. Protein: CASTQTGPRGEQFF.

This clone showed up just once. The chain has TRBV10-3 and TRBJ2-7, with 8 bases identical to TRBD1. Germline CDR1 ENHRY, CDR2 SYGVKD. The trim removed 1 base at V and 9 bases at J, leaving 8 bases unmatched. The CDR3 sequence is 14 residues long. The CDR3 region has the DNA TGTGCCATCAGTGAGTATGGAGGGACAGGTAGGCAGTACTTC. Amino acids: CAISEYGGTGRQYF.

This clone appeared a single time. The chain employs TRBV5-6 and TRBJ1-5; 7 bases map to TRBD1. J lost 1 base, V lost 1 base, and 5 bases had no gene match. This CDR3 has 16 amino acids. Germline V lookup: CDR1 SGHDT, CDR2 YYEEEE. The CDR3 reads CASSLRRGLSNQPQHF. The CDR3 coding sequence is TGTGCCAGCAGCTTGAGGAGGGGGCTGAGCAATCAGCCCCAGCATTTT. Combining the CDR3 with reference TRBV5-6 and TRBJ1-5 gives the whole variable domain DAGVTQSPTHLIKTRGQQVTLRCSPKSGHDTVSWYQQALGQGPQFIFQYYEEEERQRGNFPDRFSGHQFPNYSSELNVNALLLGDSALYLCASSLRRGLSNQPQHFGDGTRLSIL.

The V and J genes are TRBV2 and TRBJ2-5; TRBD1 matches 10 bases. The CDR3 has 14 amino acids. Germline CDR1 reads SNHLY; CDR2 reads FYNNEI. The V and J ends lost 6 bases and 5 bases, in that order; junction bases with no gene match: 6. CDR3 in amino acids: CASRDRGLRETQYF. For the CDR3, the DNA is TGTGCCAGCAGAGACAGGGGGCTGAGGGAGACCCAGTACTTC.

The V call is TRBV4-2, the J call TRBJ2-1; the D is unclear. V lost 4 bases to trimming and J lost 0 bases, with 13 bases between them. The CDR3 has 16 amino acids. CDR1 and CDR2 from the germline V gene are LGHNA and YNFKEQ. DNA for the CDR3: TGTGCCAGCAGCCGAGGAGTGAGTTCCTCCTACAATGAGCAGTTCTTC. Protein sequence: CASSRGVSSSYNEQFF.

The chain is built from TRBV2 and TRBJ2-7, with TRBD1 as a possible D gene (5 bases). The CDR3 is 14 amino acids. Germline loops: CDR1 SNHLY, CDR2 FYNNEI. V was trimmed by 2 bases and J by 5 bases, leaving 13 bases between them. DNA for the CDR3: TGTGCCAGCAGTGAACGGGCTCAGGGCCACGAGCAGTACTTC. Translation: CASSERAQGHEQYF. The full variable domain, rest sourced from reference TRBV2 and TRBJ2-7, is EPEVTQTPSHQVTQMGQEVILRCVPISNHLYFYWYRQILGQKVEFLVSFYNNEISEKSEIFDDQFSVERPDGSNFTLKIRSTKLEDSAMYFCASSERAQGHEQYFGPGTRLTVT.

The chain employs TRBV4-1 and TRBJ1-5; D call uncertain. Germline V lookup: CDR1 MGHRA, CDR2 YSYEKL. CDR3 length equals 13 residues. V was clipped by 2 bases and J by 2 bases, with 4 bases between them. The CDR3 region has the DNA TGCGCCAGCAGCCAACCAGGCAATCAGCCCCAGCATTTT. Encoded protein: CASSQPGNQPQHF.

This clone came up once. The gene calls are TRBV28 and TRBJ2-7; the D is unclear. The CDR3 sequence is 12 residues long. Germline CDR1 MDHEN, CDR2 SYDVKM. Trimming shortened V by 4 bases and J by 7 bases, and 11 bases separated the two germline ends. CDR3 residues: CASSYASREQYF. For the CDR3, the DNA is TGTGCCAGCAGTTACGCCTCGAGGGAGCAGTACTTC.

This clone was seen only a few times. The chain couples TRBV5-1 to TRBJ2-7; 8 positions match TRBD1. This CDR3 spans 15 amino acids. After removal of 4 bases from V and 2 bases from J, the junction contained 8 bases not matched to a gene. In germline, CDR1 is SGHRS, CDR2 YFSETQ. Here the CDR3 DNA reads TGCGCCAGCAGCACCGGGACAGGTTATACCTACGAGCAGTACTTC. Translating it yields CASSTGTGYTYEQYF.

The gene calls are TRBV19 and TRBJ2-3; 13 bases fit TRBD2. V lost 5 bases to trimming and J lost 6 bases; unmatched junction nucleotides: 5. Germline CDR1 is LNHDA and CDR2 is SQIVND (reference sequence). The CDR3 is 15 amino acids. This chain's CDR3 is CASSLLAGGQDTQYF. In DNA, the CDR3 is TGTGCCAGTAGTCTACTAGCGGGAGGGCAGGATACGCAGTATTTT. Full variable domain (remainder filled in from reference TRBV19 and TRBJ2-3): DGGITQSPKYLFRKEGQNVTLSCEQNLNHDAMYWYRQDPGQGLRLIYYSQIVNDFQKGDIAEGYSVSREKKESFPLTVTSAQKNPTAFYLCASSLLAGGQDTQYFGPGTRLTVL.

This chain joins TRBV5-1 and TRBJ2-1; 13 nucleotides align to TRBD2. Looked up from germline, CDR1 is SGHRS and CDR2 is YFSETQ. V shed 4 bases, J shed 9 bases, and the junction held 7 bases outside the gene matches. This CDR3 has 15 residues. CDR3 sequence reads: CASSRGTSGMGEQFF. In DNA form, the CDR3 reads TGCGCCAGCAGCCGCGGGACTAGCGGGATGGGTGAGCAGTTCTTC.

This clone was detected only once. The V call is TRBV2, the J call TRBJ2-1; 9 positions match TRBD1. Germline CDR1 and CDR2: SNHLY and FYNNEI. CDR3 length: 12 amino acids. The V gene end was trimmed by 8 bases and the J gene end by 8 bases; junction bases not matched to a gene: 4. CDR3 sequence reads: CASRDRAYEQFF. CDR3 coding DNA: TGTGCCAGCCGGGACAGGGCCTATGAGCAGTTCTTC.